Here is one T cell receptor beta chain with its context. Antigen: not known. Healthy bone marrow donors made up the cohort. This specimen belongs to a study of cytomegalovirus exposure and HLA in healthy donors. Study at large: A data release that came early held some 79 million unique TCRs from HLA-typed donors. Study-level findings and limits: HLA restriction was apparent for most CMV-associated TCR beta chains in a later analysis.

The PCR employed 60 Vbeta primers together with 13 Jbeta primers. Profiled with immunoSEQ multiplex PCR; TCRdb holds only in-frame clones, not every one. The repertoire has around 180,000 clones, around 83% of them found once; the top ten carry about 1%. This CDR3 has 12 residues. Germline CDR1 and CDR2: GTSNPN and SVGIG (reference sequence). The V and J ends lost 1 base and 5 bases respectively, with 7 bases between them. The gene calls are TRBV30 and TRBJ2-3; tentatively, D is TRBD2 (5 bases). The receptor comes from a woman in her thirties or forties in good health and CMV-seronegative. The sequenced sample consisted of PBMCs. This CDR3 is CAWSDSGDTQYF. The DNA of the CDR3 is TGTGCCTGGAGTGACAGCGGAGATACGCAGTATTTT.